One and the same sample provided the 29 T cell receptor beta chains below, sequenced in a study of cytomegalovirus exposure and HLA in healthy donors. Amplification used 60 Vbeta primers and 13 Jbeta primers. Profiling relied on immunoSEQ multiplex PCR, and the TCRdb table lists in-frame clones only, not all of them. The sample includes about 150,000 clones, around 79% seen only once; the top ten take 2.5% to 3%. The material sequenced was PBMCs. The receptors stem from a man in his late teens or twenties in good health and CMV-seronegative.

The chain carries TRBV27 and TRBJ2-7; no clear D. CDR3 length equals 11 residues. Germline CDR1 is MNHEY and CDR2 is SMNVEV (reference sequence). With 7 bases removed from V and 6 bases from J, the gap between germline ends came to 10 bases. CDR3 DNA: TGTGCCAGCAACGGCGGCTTCGAGCAGTACTTC. Amino acids: CASNGGFEQYF.

The V gene is TRBV4-1, the J gene TRBJ2-5, with 13 bases that match TRBD2. The CDR3 totals 18 residues. Trimming took 0 bases from V and 2 from J; bases not matched to a gene: 6. Germline values: CDR1 MGHRA, CDR2 YSYEKL. The CDR3 spells CASSQETSGGKIQETQYF. The CDR3, as DNA: TGCGCCAGCAGCCAAGAGACTAGCGGGGGGAAAATACAAGAGACCCAGTACTTC.

The chain uses TRBV4-1 and TRBJ1-5, with D possibly matching TRBD1 (6 bases). Trimming removed 0 bases at V and 7 bases at J, with 10 bases between. Germline CDR1 reads MGHRA; CDR2 reads YSYEKL. CDR3 length: 14 residues. The CDR3 region is CASSQDGTYQPQHF. The CDR3 bases are TGCGCCAGCAGCCAAGATGGGACATACCAGCCCCAGCATTTT.

Here the CDR3 DNA reads TGTGCCTGGAGTGTAGGGGGCTTCACAGATACGCAGTATTTT. Translating gives CAWSVGGFTDTQYF. This chain uses TRBV30 with TRBJ2-3, with 7 bases identical to TRBD1. Per germline, CDR1 GTSNPN and CDR2 SVGIG (reference sequence). V was pared by 0 bases and J by 2 bases, with 2 bases of the junction left unmatched. This CDR3 is 14 amino acids long.

On this clone itself: At one boundary the junction diverges from the germline segment, which might be a read error. The chain recombines TRBV14 with TRBJ2-6; a weak D match, TRBD1 (5 bases). The CDR3 sequence is 15 residues long. From germline, CDR1 is SGHDN and CDR2 FVKESK. The CDR3 bases are TGTGCCAGCAGCCACAGGGTACCTGGGGCCAACGGCCTGACTTTC. It translates to CASSHRVPGANGLTF.

The chain is built from TRBV6-5 and TRBJ1-2, with D maybe TRBD1 (6 bases). Germline CDR1 is MNHEY and CDR2 is SVGAGI. V lost 4 bases and J 5 bases, leaving 20 bases between the germline ends. This CDR3 contains 16 residues. CDR3 protein: CASSSTYSGTQYGYTF. In DNA form, the CDR3 reads TGTGCCAGCAGTTCGACCTACTCCGGGACACAGTATGGCTACACCTTC.

Only one count was recorded for this clone. This rearrangement joins TRBV4-1 to TRBJ2-5; 9 nucleotides line up with TRBD2. The J segment lost 4 bases and the V segment lost 0 bases, leaving 6 bases of the junction unmatched. CDR3 length equals 16 residues. Germline V lookup: CDR1 MGHRA, CDR2 YSYEKL. DNA for the CDR3: TGCGCCAGCAGCCAAGATCCCGCGGGGGGGTTAGAGACCCAGTACTTC. Translation gives CASSQDPAGGLETQYF.

The chain couples TRBV27 to TRBJ1-4; no firm D call. The CDR3 runs to 13 residues. Germline CDR1 is MNHEY and CDR2 is SMNVEV (reference sequence). V lost 6 bases and J lost 8, with 13 bases in between. CDR3 coding DNA: TGTGCCAGCAGCGCAAGCCCCGGGGAAAAACTGTTTTTT. Its protein is CASSASPGEKLFF.

The table lists this clone with a few counts. The chain joins TRBV2 to TRBJ2-1, with D perhaps matching TRBD2 (5 bases). There are 14 residues in the CDR3. CDR1 is SNHLY and CDR2 is FYNNEI in the germline V gene. The ends were cut back, 7 bases at V and 0 bases at J, with 10 bases in the middle. The CDR3 region has the DNA TGTGCCAGCATGGGCCGGGGCTCCTACAATGAGCAGTTCTTC. The encoded protein is CASMGRGSYNEQFF.

The chain has TRBV2 and TRBJ1-5, with D perhaps matching TRBD1 (6 bases). The CDR3 runs to 12 residues. The V end was cut by 5 bases, the J end by 5 bases, with 7 bases between. The germline V gene has CDR1 SNHLY and CDR2 FYNNEI. CDR3 residues: CASSNRDQPQHF. The CDR3, as DNA: TGTGCCAGCAGTAACAGGGATCAGCCCCAGCATTTT.

J is TRBJ2-5 and V is TRBV7-2; 7 bases agree with TRBD1. The J call may be faulty, since TRBJ2-7 better matches the DNA end. Germline loops: CDR1 SGHTA, CDR2 FQGNSA. CDR3 size: 14 residues. The CDR3 loop reads CASSLQGESYEQYF. The CDR3 bases are TGTGCCAGCAGCTTACAGGGGGAGTCCTACGAGCAGTACTTC.

This clone was detected only a few times. The V gene is TRBV5-6, the J gene TRBJ1-2, with 7 nucleotides matching TRBD1. The germline V gene encodes CDR1 SGHDT and CDR2 YYEEEE. V was clipped by 4 bases and J by 4 bases; unmatched bases: 10. The CDR3 is 15 residues long. The CDR3 protein is CASSPGQLIFYGYTF. CDR3 DNA: TGTGCCAGCAGCCCGGGACAGCTAATCTTCTATGGCTACACCTTC.

This chain connects TRBV7-6 to TRBJ1-1; the D gene is possibly TRBD1 (5 bases). Germline-derived CDR1 and CDR2 are SGHVS and FNYEAQ. V gave up 5 bases and J gave up 4 bases, with 20 bases separating them. This CDR3 spans 16 amino acids. The CDR3 bases are TGTGCCAGCAGCGACAGTATATACGGGTCTGGCACTGAAGCTTTCTTT. It yields the protein CASSDSIYGSGTEAFF.

The genes are TRBV27 and TRBJ2-1, with unresolved D. Germline lookup yields CDR1 MNHEY and CDR2 SMNVEV (reference sequence). The CDR3 contains 12 residues. Trimming stripped 3 bases from V and 7 bases from J, with 7 bases between. CDR3 DNA sequence: TGTGCCAGCAGTTTCTCAGGAAATGAGCAGTTCTTC. This codes for CASSFSGNEQFF.

The chain joins TRBV2 to TRBJ2-5; 9 bases match TRBD1. Germline trimming cut 3 bases from V and 6 bases from J; bases unmatched to any gene: 5. The CDR3 has 14 amino acids. Germline CDR1 reads SNHLY; CDR2 reads FYNNEI. DNA for the CDR3: TGTGCCAGCAGTGATAAGGACAGGGGAAAGACCCAGTACTTC. This encodes CASSDKDRGKTQYF.

This clone has just one count. The genes are TRBV19 and TRBJ1-5; weak D call: TRBD1 (5 bases). CDR3 length equals 19 residues. V was shortened by 3 bases and J by 6 bases, with 27 bases between the two germline ends. Per germline, CDR1 LNHDA and CDR2 SQIVND (reference sequence). CDR3 in amino acids: CASSIRPGRVRISGQPQHF. The CDR3 DNA is TGTGCCAGTAGTATTAGGCCCGGCAGGGTACGGATTTCAGGTCAGCCCCAGCATTTT. Together with reference TRBV19 and TRBJ1-5, the CDR3 gives the full variable domain: DGGITQSPKYLFRKEGQNVTLSCEQNLNHDAMYWYRQDPGQGLRLIYYSQIVNDFQKGDIAEGYSVSREKKESFPLTVTSAQKNPTAFYLCASSIRPGRVRISGQPQHFGDGTRLSIL.

CDR3 amino acids: CASSHRNLGAFF. CDR3 bases: TGTGCCAGCAGCCACAGGAACCTGGGAGCTTTCTTT. The chain employs TRBV7-2 and TRBJ1-1; possibly TRBD1 for D (5 bases). Looked up from germline, CDR1 is SGHTA and CDR2 is FQGNSA. V gave up 5 bases and J gave up 10 bases, with 14 bases separating them. This CDR3 comprises 12 residues.

This rearrangement joins TRBV9 to TRBJ2-1; D remains unclear. The CDR3 has 12 amino acids. The ends were cut back, 1 base at V and 6 bases at J, with 5 bases in the middle. CDR1 and CDR2 from the germline V gene are SGDLS and YYNGEE. The CDR3 is CASSVNINEQFF. The CDR3 DNA reads TGTGCCAGCAGCGTAAATATCAATGAGCAGTTCTTC.

Here the CDR3 reads CASRKSSGGISKETQYF. Here the CDR3 DNA reads TGTGCCAGCAGGAAGAGTAGCGGGGGGATAAGTAAAGAGACCCAGTACTTC. This rearrangement joins TRBV7-8 to TRBJ2-5; 10 bases are a match to TRBD2. V lost 6 bases, J lost 3 bases, and 13 bases stayed unmatched. The CDR3 is 17 amino acids. Germline loops: CDR1 SGHVS, CDR2 FQNEAQ.

CDR3 residues: CASSHKGGTNQPQHF. DNA for the CDR3: TGTGCCAGCAGCCATAAAGGGGGAACCAATCAGCCCCAGCATTTT. V is TRBV5-8 and J is TRBJ1-5, with a tentative D call TRBD1 (6 bases). V lost 4 bases to trimming and J lost 3 bases, with 14 bases between them. The germline V gene has CDR1 SGHTS and CDR2 YDEGEE. The CDR3 totals 15 residues.

The chain has TRBV2 and TRBJ1-4; 7 bases are shared with TRBD1. The CDR3 has 13 residues. With 8 bases clipped from V and 6 bases from J, the junction kept 6 bases outside the gene matches. Looked up from germline, CDR1 is SNHLY and CDR2 is FYNNEI. The CDR3, as DNA: TGTGCCAGCCGGGGACAGAGAGATGAAAAACTGTTTTTT. This sequence encodes CASRGQRDEKLFF.

Turning to this clone: Other DNA sequences within the sample encode an identical CDR3. The chain carries TRBV5-6 and TRBJ1-2; D remains ambiguous. Trimming removed 4 bases from V and 0 bases from J, with 13 bases in between. In germline, CDR1 is SGHDT, CDR2 YYEEEE. This CDR3 has 15 residues. In nucleotides, the CDR3 is TGTGCCAGCAGCCCGACTGGCCTAGCTAACTATGGCTACACCTTC. Translated, it gives CASSPTGLANYGYTF.

The chain couples TRBV10-1 to TRBJ2-7; 8 nucleotides agree with TRBD2. The CDR3 has 15 amino acids. V lost 5 bases, J lost 3 bases, and 9 bases stayed unmatched. Germline V gene data show CDR1 as WNHNN and CDR2 as SYGVQD (reference sequence). This CDR3 reads CASSSWTSRGYEQYF. The CDR3 nucleotides are TGCGCCAGCAGTTCGTGGACTAGCCGGGGCTACGAGCAGTACTTC.

The CDR3, as DNA: TGTGCCAGCCCCCCACAGGGAAGGCAGAGTCAGCCCCAGCATTTT. Translation: CASPPQGRQSQPQHF. The chain joins TRBV9 to TRBJ1-5; tentatively, D is TRBD1 (6 bases). Germline CDR1 and CDR2: SGDLS and YYNGEE. The CDR3 sequence is 15 residues long. Trimming stripped 7 bases from V and 6 bases from J, with 20 bases between. The full variable domain, rest sourced from reference TRBV9 and TRBJ1-5, is DSGVTQTPKHLITATGQRVTLRCSPRSGDLSVYWYQQSLDQGLQFLIQYYNGEERAKGNILERFSAQQFPDLHSELNLSSLELGDSALYFCASPPQGRQSQPQHFGDGTRLSIL.

The V call is TRBV2, the J call TRBJ1-5; D uncertain. Trimming pared 5 bases from V and 0 bases from J, leaving 11 bases between. Germline V gene lookup returns CDR1 SNHLY and CDR2 FYNNEI. The CDR3 runs to 15 residues. CDR3 sequence (DNA): TGTGCCAGCAGTTATAGCGGGAATAGCAATCAGCCCCAGCATTTT. Protein: CASSYSGNSNQPQHF.

The chain carries TRBV6-1 and TRBJ1-1; D ambiguous. Germline CDR1 is MNHNS and CDR2 is SASEGT. With 5 bases removed from V and 1 base from J, the gap between germline ends came to 8 bases. This CDR3 has 13 residues. The CDR3 DNA is TGTGCCAGCAGTTCCCTTCGGAACACTGAAGCTTTCTTT. It yields the protein CASSSLRNTEAFF.

This chain connects TRBV5-6 to TRBJ2-7, with unresolved D. Germline V lookup: CDR1 SGHDT, CDR2 YYEEEE. V was trimmed by 4 bases and J by 3 bases, leaving 8 bases between them. The CDR3 consists of 12 residues. The CDR3 DNA reads as TGTGCCAGCAGCCCCGGTGGCTACGAGCAGTACTTC. This sequence encodes CASSPGGYEQYF.

CDR3: CASSGARMQETQYF. CDR3 DNA sequence: TGTGCCAGCAGTGGGGCCAGAATGCAAGAGACCCAGTACTTC. The chain is built from TRBV28 and TRBJ2-5, with D perhaps matching TRBD1 (5 bases). V shed 5 bases and J shed 2 bases, with 12 bases lying between them. CDR3 size: 14 residues. Germline loops: CDR1 MDHEN, CDR2 SYDVKM.

This clone was detected once. This chain joins TRBV18 and TRBJ2-7; perhaps TRBD2 as D (6 bases). CDR1 and CDR2 (germline): KGHSH, LQKENI. Trimming removed 5 bases at V and 6 bases at J, with 14 bases between. The CDR3 contains 13 residues. CDR3 protein: CASSGDSLREQYV. The CDR3 nucleotides read TGTGCCAGCTCAGGGGACTCATTACGCGAGCAGTACGTC.